This T cell receptor (beta chain) is from a study of early stage breast cancer tumors. The wider study: ER+/PR+/HER2- status applied to about 70% of the 16 invasive breast tumors.

Some clones are missing from TCRdb's copy, which holds only in-frame ones; the method was immunoSEQ multiplex PCR. Among approximately 6,100 clones listed, 60% to 85% were seen once. The germline V gene encodes CDR1 SEHNR and CDR2 FQNEAQ (reference sequence). The CDR3 totals 14 residues. The junction had 1 base not matched to a gene; V was cut back by 3 bases and J by 5 bases. Study-wide results and caveats: Commonly generated sequences made up most enriched TCRB sequences shared between patients.

To note about this clone: Its antigen is not identified.

Sequencing input: normal breast tissue next to the tumor. The chain is built from TRBV7-9 and TRBJ2-7; 13 bases line up with TRBD2. The receptor was derived from a person between 70 and 80 years old with breast cancer. The CDR3 sequence is CASSLGTSGDEQYF. In DNA form, the CDR3 reads TGTGCCAGCAGCTTGGGGACTAGCGGGGACGAGCAGTACTTC.